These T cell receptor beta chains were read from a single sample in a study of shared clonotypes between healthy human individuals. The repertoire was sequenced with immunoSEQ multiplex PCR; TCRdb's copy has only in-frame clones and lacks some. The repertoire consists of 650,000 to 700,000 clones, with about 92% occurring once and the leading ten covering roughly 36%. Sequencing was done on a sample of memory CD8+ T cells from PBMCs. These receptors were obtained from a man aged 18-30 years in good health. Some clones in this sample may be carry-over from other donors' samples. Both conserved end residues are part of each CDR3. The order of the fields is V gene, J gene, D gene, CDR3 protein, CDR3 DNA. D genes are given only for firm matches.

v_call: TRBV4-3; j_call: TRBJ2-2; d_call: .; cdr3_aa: CASSQDRRERSGELFF; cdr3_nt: TGCGCCAGCAGCCAAGATAGACGGGAGAGGAGCGGGGAGCTGTTTTTT
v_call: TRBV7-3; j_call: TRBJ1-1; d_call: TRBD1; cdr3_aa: CASSPSGGRTEAFF; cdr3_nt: TGTGCCAGCAGCCCCTCAGGGGGGCGCACTGAAGCTTTCTTT
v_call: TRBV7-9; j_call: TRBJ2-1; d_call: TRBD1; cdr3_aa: CASSSRTGVIKNEQFF; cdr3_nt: TGTGCCAGCAGCTCCAGGACAGGAGTAATTAAGAATGAGCAGTTCTTC
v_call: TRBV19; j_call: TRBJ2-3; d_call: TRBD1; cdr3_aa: CASSQPGTAGWDTQYF; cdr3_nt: TGTGCCAGTAGTCAACCCGGGACAGCAGGCTGGGATACGCAGTATTTT
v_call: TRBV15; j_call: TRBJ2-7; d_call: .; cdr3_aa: CATSRGRGIHEQYF; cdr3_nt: TGTGCCACCAGCAGAGGGCGGGGAATCCACGAGCAGTACTTC
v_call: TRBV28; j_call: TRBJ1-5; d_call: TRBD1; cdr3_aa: CASSSFRTGGAFSNQPQHF; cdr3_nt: TGTGCCAGCAGTTCCTTCAGGACAGGGGGCGCGTTTAGCAATCAGCCCCAGCATTTT
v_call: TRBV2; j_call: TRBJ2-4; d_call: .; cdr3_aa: CASMGASNIQYF; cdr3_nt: TGTGCCAGCATGGGCGCGAGTAACATTCAGTACTTC
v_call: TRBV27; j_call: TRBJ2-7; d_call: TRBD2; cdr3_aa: CASSAGVSYEQYF; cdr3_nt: TGTGCCAGCAGTGCGGGGGTCTCCTACGAGCAGTACTTC
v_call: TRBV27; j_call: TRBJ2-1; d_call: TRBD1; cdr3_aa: CASADRVNEQFF; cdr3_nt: TGTGCCAGCGCTGACAGGGTCAATGAGCAGTTCTTC
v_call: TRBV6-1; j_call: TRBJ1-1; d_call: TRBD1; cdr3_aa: CASSAGTGIEAFF; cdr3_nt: TGTGCCAGCAGCGCCGGGACAGGAATCGAAGCTTTCTTT
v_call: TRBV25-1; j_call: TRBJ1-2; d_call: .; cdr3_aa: CASSEGQRYGYTF; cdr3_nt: TGTGCCAGCAGTGAAGGACAGAGATATGGCTACACCTTC
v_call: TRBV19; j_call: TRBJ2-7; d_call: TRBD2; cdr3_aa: CASSSLAGSYEQYF; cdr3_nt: TGTGCCAGTAGTTCCCTAGCGGGGTCCTACGAGCAGTACTTC
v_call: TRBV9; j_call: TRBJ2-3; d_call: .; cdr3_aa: CASSVVGTDTQYF; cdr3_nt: TGTGCCAGCAGCGTAGTGGGAACAGATACGCAGTATTTT
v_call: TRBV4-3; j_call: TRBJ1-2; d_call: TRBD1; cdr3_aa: CASSQKDRDGNGYTF; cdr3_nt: TGCGCCAGCAGCCAAAAGGACAGGGATGGAAATGGCTACACCTTC
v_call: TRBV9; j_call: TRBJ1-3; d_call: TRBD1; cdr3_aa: CASSPAGTGTPGDTIYF; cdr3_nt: TGTGCCAGCAGCCCCGCCGGGACAGGGACCCCTGGGGACACCATATATTTT
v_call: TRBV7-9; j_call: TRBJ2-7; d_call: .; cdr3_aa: CASSLLTLGGYEQYF; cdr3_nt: TGTGCCAGCAGCTTACTAACACTAGGGGGCTACGAGCAGTACTTC
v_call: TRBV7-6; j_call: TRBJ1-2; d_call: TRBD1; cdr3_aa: CASSSGTGSYGYTF; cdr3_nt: TGTGCCAGCAGCTCCGGGACAGGATCCTATGGCTACACCTTC
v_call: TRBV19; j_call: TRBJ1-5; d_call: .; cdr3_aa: CASSIARAEFRNQPQHF; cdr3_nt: TGTGCCAGTAGTATAGCCAGGGCCGAATTCCGTAATCAGCCCCAGCATTTT